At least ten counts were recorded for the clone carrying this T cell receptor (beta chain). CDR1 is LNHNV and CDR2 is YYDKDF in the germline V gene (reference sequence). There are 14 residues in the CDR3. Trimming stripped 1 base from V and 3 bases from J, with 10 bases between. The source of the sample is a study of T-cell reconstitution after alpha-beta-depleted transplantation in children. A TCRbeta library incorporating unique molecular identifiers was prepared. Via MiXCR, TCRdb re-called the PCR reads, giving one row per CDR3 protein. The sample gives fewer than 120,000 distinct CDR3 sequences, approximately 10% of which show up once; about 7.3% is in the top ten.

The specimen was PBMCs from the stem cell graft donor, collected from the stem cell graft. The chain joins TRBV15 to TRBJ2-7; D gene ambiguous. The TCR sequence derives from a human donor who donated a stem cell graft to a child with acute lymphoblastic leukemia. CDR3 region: CATSRVADGYEQYF. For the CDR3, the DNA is TGTGCCACCAGCAGAGTGGCCGACGGCTACGAGCAGTACTTC.